A single sample gave rise to the 10 T cell receptor beta chains below, sequenced in a study of cytomegalovirus exposure and HLA in healthy donors. PCR primers comprised 60 Vbeta and 13 Jbeta primers. The repertoire was sequenced with immunoSEQ multiplex PCR; TCRdb's copy has only in-frame clones and lacks some. Of 85,000 to 100,000 clones in the sample, 65% to 80% were seen once. The sample was PBMCs. The receptors stem from a man in his sixties in good health and CMV-seropositive.

The CDR3 nucleotides read TGTGCCAGCAAGTACGCGGCCAACACTGAAGCTTTCTTT. Translated: CASKYAANTEAFF. This chain uses TRBV6-5 with TRBJ1-1, with no clear D. This CDR3 comprises 13 residues. The germline CDR1 and CDR2 sequences are MNHEY and SVGAGI. Deletions cut 7 bases from V and 2 bases from J, with 11 bases between.

The chain carries TRBV5-1 and TRBJ2-2; D might be TRBD1 (5 bases). The CDR3 loop spans 14 amino acids. The germline gives CDR1 SGHRS, CDR2 YFSETQ. V was clipped by 4 bases and J by 2 bases, with 9 bases between them. The CDR3 region is CASSIQGNTGELFF. Written as DNA, the CDR3 is TGCGCCAGCAGCATCCAGGGAAACACCGGGGAGCTGTTTTTT.

The J gene is TRBJ2-5, the V gene TRBV28; TRBD1 agrees at 9 bases. This CDR3 is 16 amino acids long. In germline, CDR1 is MDHEN, CDR2 SYDVKM. The V gene end was trimmed by 3 bases and the J gene end by 1 base; junction bases not matched to a gene: 6. The CDR3 loop is CASSLRGDRVQETQYF. Written as DNA, the CDR3 is TGTGCCAGCAGTTTGAGAGGGGACAGGGTCCAAGAGACCCAGTACTTC.

The CDR3 DNA sequence: TGTGCCAGCAGCCAAGACAACAGGGGGAACGAGCAGTACTTC. Translation gives CASSQDNRGNEQYF. V is TRBV4-2 and J is TRBJ2-7; TRBD1 agrees at 8 bases. The CDR3 spans 14 residues. V was pared by 0 bases and J by 5 bases, with 3 bases of the junction left unmatched. The germline gives CDR1 LGHNA, CDR2 YNFKEQ.

This clone was seen a handful of times. This sequence joins TRBV5-1 and TRBJ2-3; D might be TRBD2 (6 bases). Germline assignment: CDR1 SGHRS and CDR2 YFSETQ. This CDR3 contains 15 residues. Trimming stripped 5 bases from V and 4 bases from J, with 17 bases between. This CDR3 reads CASSGGTLGPDTQYF. CDR3 in DNA: TGCGCCAGCAGTGGCGGGACTCTTGGGCCAGATACGCAGTATTTT.

The J gene is TRBJ1-1, the V gene TRBV13; 7 bases line up with TRBD1. This CDR3 contains 14 residues. Germline V CDR1 and CDR2: PRHDT, FYEKMQ (reference sequence). The J segment lost 1 base and the V segment lost 4 bases, leaving 3 bases of the junction unmatched. CDR3 DNA: TGTGCCAGCAGCTGGACAGGAAGGAACACTGAAGCTTTCTTT. This codes for CASSWTGRNTEAFF.

The chain joins TRBV5-4 to TRBJ2-1; TRBD1 matches 7 bases. The CDR3 has 14 amino acids. Germline V lookup: CDR1 SGHNT, CDR2 YYREEE (reference sequence). V shed 4 bases, J shed 7 bases, and the junction held 8 bases outside the gene matches. The CDR3, as DNA: TGTGCCAGCAGCACAAGACAGGGTATGAATGAGCAGTTCTTC. It encodes CASSTRQGMNEQFF.

The CDR3 coding sequence is TGTGCCAGCAAACCGGGAGCGAAAAATGGCTACACCTTC. As protein: CASKPGAKNGYTF. The V and J genes are TRBV28 and TRBJ1-2; D is unclear. Per germline, CDR1 MDHEN and CDR2 SYDVKM. This CDR3 is built from 13 residues. Deletions cut 7 bases from V and 6 bases from J, with 15 bases between.

The chain couples TRBV27 to TRBJ1-2; TRBD1 matches at 9 bases. Germline V CDR1 and CDR2: MNHEY, SMNVEV (reference sequence). V lost 5 bases, J lost 8 bases, and 12 bases stayed unmatched. The CDR3 loop spans 15 amino acids. CDR3: CASSSDRGDFGGYTF. The CDR3 DNA reads TGTGCCAGCAGTAGCGACAGGGGGGATTTTGGAGGCTACACCTTC.

The chain employs TRBV28 and TRBJ1-4; TRBD1 agrees at 9 bases. The V segment lost 6 bases and the J segment 8 bases; nucleotides outside the gene matches: 7. From germline, CDR1 is MDHEN and CDR2 SYDVKM. This CDR3 comprises 14 residues. The chain's CDR3 is CASRDRGGKEKLFF. The CDR3 nucleotides are TGTGCCAGCAGAGACAGGGGGGGAAAGGAAAAACTGTTTTTT.